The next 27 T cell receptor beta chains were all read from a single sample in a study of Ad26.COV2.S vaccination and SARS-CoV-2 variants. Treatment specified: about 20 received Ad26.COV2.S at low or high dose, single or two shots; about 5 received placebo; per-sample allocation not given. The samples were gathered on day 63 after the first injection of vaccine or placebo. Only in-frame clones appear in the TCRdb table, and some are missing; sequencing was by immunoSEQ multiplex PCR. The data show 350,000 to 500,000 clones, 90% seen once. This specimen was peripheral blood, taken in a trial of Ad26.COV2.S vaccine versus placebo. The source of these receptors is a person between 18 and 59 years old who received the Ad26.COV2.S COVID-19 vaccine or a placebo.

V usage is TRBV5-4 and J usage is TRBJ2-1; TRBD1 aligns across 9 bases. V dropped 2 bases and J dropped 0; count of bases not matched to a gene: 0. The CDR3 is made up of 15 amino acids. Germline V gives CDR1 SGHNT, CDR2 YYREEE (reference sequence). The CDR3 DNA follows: TGTGCCAGCAGCTTACAGGGGGCCTCCTACAATGAGCAGTTCTTC. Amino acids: CASSLQGASYNEQFF. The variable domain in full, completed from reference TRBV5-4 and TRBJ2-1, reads ETGVTQSPTHLIKTRGQQVTLRCSSQSGHNTVSWYQQALGQGPQFIFQYYREEENGRGNFPPRFSGLQFPNYSSELNVNALELDDSALYLCASSLQGASYNEQFFGPGTRLTVL.

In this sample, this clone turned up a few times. The CDR3 region has the DNA TGTGCCAGCAGTCCCCTAGCGGGAGGGCGTGACGAGCAGTACTTC. Its translation is CASSPLAGGRDEQYF. The chain couples TRBV6-2 or TRBV6-3 to TRBJ2-7; 12 positions agree with TRBD2. The CDR3 covers 15 residues. The germline gives CDR1 MNHEY, CDR2 SVGEGT. V shed 5 bases and J 5 bases; nucleotides not matched to a gene: 7.

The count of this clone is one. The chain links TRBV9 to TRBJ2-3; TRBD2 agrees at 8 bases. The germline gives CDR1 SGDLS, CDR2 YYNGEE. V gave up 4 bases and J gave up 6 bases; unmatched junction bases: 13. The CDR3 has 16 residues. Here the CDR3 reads CASSPRAGGFPDTQYF. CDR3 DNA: TGTGCCAGCAGCCCCCGGGCGGGAGGCTTCCCGGATACGCAGTATTTT.

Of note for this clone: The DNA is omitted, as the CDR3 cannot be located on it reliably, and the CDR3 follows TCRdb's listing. The CDR3 loop is CASSYSLEGLSGQYF. The gene calls are TRBV6-2 or TRBV6-3 and TRBJ2-7; the D call TRBD2 from the table was never checked on the DNA. A total of 15 residues make up the CDR3, ends included. Germline CDR1 MNHEY, CDR2 SVGEGT.

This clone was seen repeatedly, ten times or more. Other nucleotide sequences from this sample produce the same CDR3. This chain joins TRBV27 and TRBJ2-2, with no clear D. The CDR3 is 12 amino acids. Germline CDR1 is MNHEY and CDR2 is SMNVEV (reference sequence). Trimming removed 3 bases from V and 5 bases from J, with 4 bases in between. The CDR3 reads CASSFGTGELFF. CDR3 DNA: TGTGCCAGCAGTTTTGGAACCGGGGAGCTGTTTTTT.

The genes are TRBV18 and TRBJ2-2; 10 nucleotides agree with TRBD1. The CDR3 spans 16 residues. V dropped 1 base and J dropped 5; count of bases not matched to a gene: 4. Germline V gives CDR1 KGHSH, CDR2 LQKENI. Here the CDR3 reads CASSPRTGGRTGELFF. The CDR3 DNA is TGTGCCAGCTCACCACGGACAGGGGGTCGGACCGGGGAGCTGTTTTTT.

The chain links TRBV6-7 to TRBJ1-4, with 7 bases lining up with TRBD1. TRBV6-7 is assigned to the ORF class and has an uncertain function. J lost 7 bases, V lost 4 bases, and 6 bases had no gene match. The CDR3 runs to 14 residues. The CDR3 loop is CASSFGTVFEKLFF. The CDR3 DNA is TGTGCCAGCAGTTTTGGGACAGTTTTTGAAAAACTGTTTTTT.

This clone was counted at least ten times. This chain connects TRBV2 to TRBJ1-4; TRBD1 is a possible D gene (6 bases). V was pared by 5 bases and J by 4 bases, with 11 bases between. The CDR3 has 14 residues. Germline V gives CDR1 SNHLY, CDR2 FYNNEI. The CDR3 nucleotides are TGTGCCAGCAGTAAGGACAGATTTAATGAAAAACTGTTTTTT. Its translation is CASSKDRFNEKLFF.

The CDR3 nucleotides are TGTGCCAGCAGTTCCCCGGGACAGGGGGCGTTTAACTATGGCTACACCTTC. As protein: CASSSPGQGAFNYGYTF. The rearrangement links TRBV28 to TRBJ1-2, with 12 bases fitting TRBD1. The CDR3 contains 17 residues. Germline V gene lookup returns CDR1 MDHEN and CDR2 SYDVKM. Trimming cost V 4 bases and J 1 base; bases outside gene matches: 7.

In DNA form, the CDR3 reads TGTGCCAGCAGCGCCCCCTACGGAGGTGAGCAGTTCTTC. Amino acids: CASSAPYGGEQFF. The chain joins TRBV9 to TRBJ2-1; D may be TRBD2 (5 bases). Trimming cost V 3 bases and J 9 bases, with 13 bases left between them. The length of the CDR3 is 13 residues. CDR1 and CDR2 from the germline V gene are SGDLS and YYNGEE. Full variable domain (remainder filled in from reference TRBV9 and TRBJ2-1): DSGVTQTPKHLITATGQRVTLRCSPRSGDLSVYWYQQSLDQGLQFLIQYYNGEERAKGNILERFSAQQFPDLHSELNLSSLELGDSALYFCASSAPYGGEQFFGPGTRLTVL.

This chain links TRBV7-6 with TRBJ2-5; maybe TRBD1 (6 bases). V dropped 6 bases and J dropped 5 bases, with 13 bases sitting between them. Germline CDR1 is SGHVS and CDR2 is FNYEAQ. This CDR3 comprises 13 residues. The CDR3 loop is CASSMWGRETQYF. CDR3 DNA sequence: TGTGCCAGCAGTATGTGGGGGCGGGAGACCCAGTACTTC.

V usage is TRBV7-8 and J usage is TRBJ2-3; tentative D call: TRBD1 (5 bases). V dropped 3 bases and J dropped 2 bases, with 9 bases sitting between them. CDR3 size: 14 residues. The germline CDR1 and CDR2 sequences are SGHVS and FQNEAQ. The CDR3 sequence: CASSLTVPTDTQYF. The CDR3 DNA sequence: TGTGCCAGCAGCTTGACAGTGCCCACAGATACGCAGTATTTT.

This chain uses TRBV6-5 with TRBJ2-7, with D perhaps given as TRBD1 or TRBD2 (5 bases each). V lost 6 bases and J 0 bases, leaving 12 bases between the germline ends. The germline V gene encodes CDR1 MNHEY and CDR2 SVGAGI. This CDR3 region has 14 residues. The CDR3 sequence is CASSIGTNSYEQYF. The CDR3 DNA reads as TGTGCCAGCAGCATCGGGACCAACTCCTACGAGCAGTACTTC.

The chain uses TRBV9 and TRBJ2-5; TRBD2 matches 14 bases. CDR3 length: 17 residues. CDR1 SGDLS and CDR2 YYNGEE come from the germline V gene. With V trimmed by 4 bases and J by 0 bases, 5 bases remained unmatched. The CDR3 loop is CASSQTSGRDNQETQYF. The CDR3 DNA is TGTGCCAGCAGCCAGACTAGCGGGAGGGATAACCAAGAGACCCAGTACTTC.

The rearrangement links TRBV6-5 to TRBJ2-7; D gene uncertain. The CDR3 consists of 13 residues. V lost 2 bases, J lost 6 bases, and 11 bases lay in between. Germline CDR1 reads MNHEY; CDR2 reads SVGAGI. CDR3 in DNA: TGTGCCAGCAGTTACGGGAACTCAATCGAGCAGTACTTC. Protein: CASSYGNSIEQYF.

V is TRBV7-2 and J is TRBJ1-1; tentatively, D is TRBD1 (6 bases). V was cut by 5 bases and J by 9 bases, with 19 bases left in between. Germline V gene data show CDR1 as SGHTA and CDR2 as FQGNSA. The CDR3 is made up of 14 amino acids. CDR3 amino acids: CASSVSYRDVKAFF. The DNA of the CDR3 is TGTGCCAGCAGCGTTTCGTACAGGGATGTGAAAGCTTTCTTT.

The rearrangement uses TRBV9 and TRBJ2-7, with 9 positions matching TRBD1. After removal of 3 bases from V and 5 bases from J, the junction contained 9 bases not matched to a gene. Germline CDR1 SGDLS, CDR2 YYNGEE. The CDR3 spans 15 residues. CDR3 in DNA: TGTGCCAGCAGCGCTCTGGGGACAGGGTCAAACGAGCAGTACTTC. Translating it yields CASSALGTGSNEQYF.

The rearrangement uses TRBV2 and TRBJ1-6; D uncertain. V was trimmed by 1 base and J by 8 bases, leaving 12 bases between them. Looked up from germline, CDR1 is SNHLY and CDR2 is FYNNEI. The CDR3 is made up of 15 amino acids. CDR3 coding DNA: TGTGCCAGCAGTGAAGAGCGAGGTGGTTATTCACCCCTCCACTTT. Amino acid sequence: CASSEERGGYSPLHF.

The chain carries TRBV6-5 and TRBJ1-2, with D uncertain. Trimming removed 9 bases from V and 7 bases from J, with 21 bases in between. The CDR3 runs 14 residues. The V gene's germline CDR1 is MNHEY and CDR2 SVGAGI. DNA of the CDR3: TGTGCCAGTTCACCCGACGGCAGGATGTCTGGCTACACCTTC. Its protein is CASSPDGRMSGYTF.

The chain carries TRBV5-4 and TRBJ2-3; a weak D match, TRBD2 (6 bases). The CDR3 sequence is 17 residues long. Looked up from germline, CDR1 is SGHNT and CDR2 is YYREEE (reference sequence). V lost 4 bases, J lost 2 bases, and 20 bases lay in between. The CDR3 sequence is CASSDPGAGLVTDTQYF. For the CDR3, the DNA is TGTGCCAGCAGCGATCCTGGGGCGGGACTCGTCACAGATACGCAGTATTTT.

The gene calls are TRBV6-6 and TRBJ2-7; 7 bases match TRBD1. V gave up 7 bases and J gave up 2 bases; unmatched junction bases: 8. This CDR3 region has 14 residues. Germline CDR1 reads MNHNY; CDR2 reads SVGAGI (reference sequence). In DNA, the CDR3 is TGTGCCAGCACCCCGGGACAGTCAACCTACGAGCAGTACTTC. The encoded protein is CASTPGQSTYEQYF.

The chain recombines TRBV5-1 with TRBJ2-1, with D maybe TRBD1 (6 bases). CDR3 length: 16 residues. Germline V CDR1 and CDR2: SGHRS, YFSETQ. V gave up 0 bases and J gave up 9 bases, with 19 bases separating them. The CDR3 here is CASSLVGAVPVGEQFF. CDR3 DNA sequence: TGCGCCAGCAGCTTGGTGGGGGCTGTCCCTGTTGGTGAGCAGTTCTTC.

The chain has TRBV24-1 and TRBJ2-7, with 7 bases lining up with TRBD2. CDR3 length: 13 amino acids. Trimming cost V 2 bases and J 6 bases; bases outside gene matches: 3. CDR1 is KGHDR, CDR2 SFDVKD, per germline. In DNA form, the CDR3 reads TGTGCCACCAGTGATTGGGGGGGAATCGAGCAGTACTTC. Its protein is CATSDWGGIEQYF.

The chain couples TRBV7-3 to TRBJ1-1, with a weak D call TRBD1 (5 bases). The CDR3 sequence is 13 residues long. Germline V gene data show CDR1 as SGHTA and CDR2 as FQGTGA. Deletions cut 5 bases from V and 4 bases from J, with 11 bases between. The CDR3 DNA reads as TGTGCCAGCAGCAGGCAGGGAGGCACTGAAGCTTTCTTT. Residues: CASSRQGGTEAFF.

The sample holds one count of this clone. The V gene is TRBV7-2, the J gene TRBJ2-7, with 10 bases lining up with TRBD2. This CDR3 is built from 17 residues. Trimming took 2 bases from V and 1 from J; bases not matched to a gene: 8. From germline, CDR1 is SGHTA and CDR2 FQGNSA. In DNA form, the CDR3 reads TGTGCCAGCAGCTTAACAGCGGGAGGGCCTATTTCCTACGAGCAGTACTTC. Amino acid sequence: CASSLTAGGPISYEQYF.

The CDR3 DNA follows: TGTGCCAGCAGCTCCATCCGGGACAGTGGAAACACCATATATTTT. Its protein is CASSSIRDSGNTIYF. J is TRBJ1-3 and V is TRBV11-2; 7 bases map to TRBD1. Trimming removed 4 bases from V and 3 bases from J; junction bases left unmatched: 6. Per germline, CDR1 SGHAT and CDR2 FQNNGV. The CDR3 is 15 amino acids.

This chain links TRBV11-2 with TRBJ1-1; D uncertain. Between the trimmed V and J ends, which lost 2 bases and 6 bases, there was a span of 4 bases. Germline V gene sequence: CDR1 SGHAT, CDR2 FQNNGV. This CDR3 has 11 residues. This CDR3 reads CASSLQAEAFF. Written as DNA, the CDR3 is TGTGCCAGCAGCTTACAGGCTGAAGCTTTCTTT.